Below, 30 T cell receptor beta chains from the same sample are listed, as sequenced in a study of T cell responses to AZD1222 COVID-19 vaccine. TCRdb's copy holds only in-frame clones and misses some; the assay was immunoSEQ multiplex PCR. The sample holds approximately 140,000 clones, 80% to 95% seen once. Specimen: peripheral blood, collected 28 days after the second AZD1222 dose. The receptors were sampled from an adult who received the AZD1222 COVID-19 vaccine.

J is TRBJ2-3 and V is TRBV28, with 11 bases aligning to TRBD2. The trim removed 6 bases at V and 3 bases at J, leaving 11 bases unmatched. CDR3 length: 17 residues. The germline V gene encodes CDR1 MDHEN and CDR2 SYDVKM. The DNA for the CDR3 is TGTGCCAGCAGCCGAGGGATTCTAGCGGGAGGTACAGATACGCAGTATTTT. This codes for CASSRGILAGGTDTQYF.

CDR3 nucleotides: TGTGCCAGCAGCTGGGGGGCGCGGACCGGGGAGCTGTTTTTT. This encodes CASSWGARTGELFF. The chain recombines TRBV7-6 with TRBJ2-2; perhaps D is TRBD1 or TRBD2 (6 bases each). V was clipped by 4 bases and J by 5 bases, with 11 bases between them. Germline V gene data show CDR1 as SGHVS and CDR2 as FNYEAQ. CDR3 length equals 14 residues.

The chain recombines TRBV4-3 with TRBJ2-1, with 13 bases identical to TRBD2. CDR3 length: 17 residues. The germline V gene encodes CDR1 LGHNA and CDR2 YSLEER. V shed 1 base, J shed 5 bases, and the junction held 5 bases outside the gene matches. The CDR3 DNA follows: TGCGCCAGCAGCCAAGTTGGACTAGCGGGAGCTAACAATGAGCAGTTCTTC. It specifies CASSQVGLAGANNEQFF.

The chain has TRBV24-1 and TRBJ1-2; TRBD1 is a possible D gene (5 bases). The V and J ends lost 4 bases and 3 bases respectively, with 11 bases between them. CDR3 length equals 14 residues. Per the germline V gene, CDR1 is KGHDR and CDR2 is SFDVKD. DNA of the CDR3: TGTGCCACCAGTGACGGCGACAGTCACTATGGCTACACCTTC. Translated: CATSDGDSHYGYTF.

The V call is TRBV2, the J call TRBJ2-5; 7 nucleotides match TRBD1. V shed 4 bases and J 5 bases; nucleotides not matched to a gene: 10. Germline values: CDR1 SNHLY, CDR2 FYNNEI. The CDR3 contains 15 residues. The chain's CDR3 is CASSGSGQQGETQYF. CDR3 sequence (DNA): TGTGCCAGCAGTGGCTCGGGACAGCAAGGGGAGACCCAGTACTTC.

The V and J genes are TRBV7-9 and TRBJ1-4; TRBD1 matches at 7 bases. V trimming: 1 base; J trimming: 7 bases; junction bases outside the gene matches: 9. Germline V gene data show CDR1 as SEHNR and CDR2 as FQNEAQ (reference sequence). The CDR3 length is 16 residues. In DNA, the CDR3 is TGTGCCAGCAGCTTAGACTTACAGGGGTGGGCTGAAAAACTGTTTTTT. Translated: CASSLDLQGWAEKLFF.

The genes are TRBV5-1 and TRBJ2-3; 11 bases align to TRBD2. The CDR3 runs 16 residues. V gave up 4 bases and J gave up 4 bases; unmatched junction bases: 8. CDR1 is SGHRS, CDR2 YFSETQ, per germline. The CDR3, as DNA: TGCGCCAGCAGCCGATTAGTAGCGGGAGGGCCAGATACGCAGTATTTT. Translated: CASSRLVAGGPDTQYF. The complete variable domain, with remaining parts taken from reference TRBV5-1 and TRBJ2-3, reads KAGVTQTPRYLIKTRGQQVTLSCSPISGHRSVSWYQQTPGQGLQFLFEYFSETQRNKGNFPGRFSGRQFSNSRSEMNVSTLELGDSALYLCASSRLVAGGPDTQYFGPGTRLTVL.

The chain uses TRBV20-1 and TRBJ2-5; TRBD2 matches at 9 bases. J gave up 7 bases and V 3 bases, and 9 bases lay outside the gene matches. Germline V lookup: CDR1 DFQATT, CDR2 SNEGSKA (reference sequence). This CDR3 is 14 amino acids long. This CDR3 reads CSASGSGSWGTQYF. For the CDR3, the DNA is TGCAGTGCTAGTGGTAGCGGGAGTTGGGGGACCCAGTACTTC.

The CDR3 bases are TGCGCCAGCAGCCAAGATCTAAGCTCCGCGAACACCGGGGAGCTGTTTTTT. Translating gives CASSQDLSSANTGELFF. The rearrangement links TRBV4-1 to TRBJ2-2; D call uncertain. This CDR3 spans 17 amino acids. CDR1 is MGHRA and CDR2 is YSYEKL in the germline V gene. The V and J ends lost 0 bases and 0 bases respectively, with 11 bases between them.

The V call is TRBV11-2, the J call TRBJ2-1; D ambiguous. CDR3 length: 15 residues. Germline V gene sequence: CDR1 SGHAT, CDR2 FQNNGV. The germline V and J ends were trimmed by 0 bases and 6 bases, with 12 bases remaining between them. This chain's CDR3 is CASSLDRGLGNEQFF. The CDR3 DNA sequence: TGTGCCAGCAGCTTAGATAGAGGCCTAGGCAATGAGCAGTTCTTC.

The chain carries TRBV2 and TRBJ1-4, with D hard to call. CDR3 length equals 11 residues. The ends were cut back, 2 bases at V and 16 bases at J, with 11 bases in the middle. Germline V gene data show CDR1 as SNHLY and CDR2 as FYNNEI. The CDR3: CASSELGQEFF. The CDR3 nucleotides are TGTGCCAGCAGTGAATTGGGTCAGGAGTTTTTT.

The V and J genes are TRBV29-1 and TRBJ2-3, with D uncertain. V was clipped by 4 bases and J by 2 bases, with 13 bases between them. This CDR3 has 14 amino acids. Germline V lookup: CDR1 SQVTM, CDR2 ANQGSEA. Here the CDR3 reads CSVGPRDNTDTQYF. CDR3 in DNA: TGCAGCGTTGGCCCCCGTGACAACACAGATACGCAGTATTTT.

The CDR3 DNA follows: TGTGCCAGTAGTTTGGAGATTGACTACGAGCAGTACTTC. This codes for CASSLEIDYEQYF. The chain is built from TRBV19 and TRBJ2-7; D ambiguous. V shed 5 bases and J shed 3 bases, with 11 bases lying between them. CDR3 length: 13 amino acids. Per the germline V gene, CDR1 is LNHDA and CDR2 is SQIVND (reference sequence).

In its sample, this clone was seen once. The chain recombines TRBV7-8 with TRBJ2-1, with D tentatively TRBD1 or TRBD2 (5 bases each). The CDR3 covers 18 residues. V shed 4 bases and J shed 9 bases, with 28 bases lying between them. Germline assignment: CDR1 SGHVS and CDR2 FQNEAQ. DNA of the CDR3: TGTGCCAGCAGCTCCCAGAGGGGCGATCTAGCCGATCGAGGTGAGCAGTTCTTC. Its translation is CASSSQRGDLADRGEQFF.

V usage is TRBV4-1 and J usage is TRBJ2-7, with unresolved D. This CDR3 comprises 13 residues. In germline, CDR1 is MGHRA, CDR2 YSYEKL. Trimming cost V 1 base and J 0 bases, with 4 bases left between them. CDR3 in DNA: TGCGCCAGCAGCCAAGCCAGCTCCTACGAGCAGTACTTC. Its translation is CASSQASSYEQYF.

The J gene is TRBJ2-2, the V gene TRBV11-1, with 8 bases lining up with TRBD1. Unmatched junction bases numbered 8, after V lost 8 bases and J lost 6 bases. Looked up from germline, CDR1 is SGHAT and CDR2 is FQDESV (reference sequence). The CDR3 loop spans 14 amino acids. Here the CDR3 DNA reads TGTGCCAGCGGACCGCAGGGGGCCTCCGGGGAGCTGTTTTTT. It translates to CASGPQGASGELFF.

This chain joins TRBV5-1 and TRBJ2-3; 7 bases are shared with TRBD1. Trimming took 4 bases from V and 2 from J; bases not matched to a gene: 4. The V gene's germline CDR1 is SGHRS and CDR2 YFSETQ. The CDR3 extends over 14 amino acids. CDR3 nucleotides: TGCGCCAGCAGCACTGGGACAGCCACAGATACGCAGTATTTT. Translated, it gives CASSTGTATDTQYF.

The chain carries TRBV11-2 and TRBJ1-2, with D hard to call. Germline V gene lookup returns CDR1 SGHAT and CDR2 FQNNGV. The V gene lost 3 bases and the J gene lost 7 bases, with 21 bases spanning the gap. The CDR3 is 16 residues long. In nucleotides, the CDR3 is TGTGCCAGCAGCTTTGATCCCGGACGCTCTCTCGGTGGCTACACCTTC. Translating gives CASSFDPGRSLGGYTF. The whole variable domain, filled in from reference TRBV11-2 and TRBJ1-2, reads EAGVAQSPRYKIIEKRQSVAFWCNPISGHATLYWYQQILGQGPKLLIQFQNNGVVDDSQLPKDRFSAERLKGVDSTLKIQPAKLEDSAVYLCASSFDPGRSLGGYTFGSGTRLTVV.

The CDR3 loop reads CASRPDGYNEQFF. The CDR3 bases are TGTGCCAGCAGACCGGACGGGTACAATGAGCAGTTCTTC. The chain has TRBV6-6 and TRBJ2-1; D is unresolved. V lost 6 bases to trimming and J lost 4 bases, with 10 bases between them. This CDR3 region has 13 residues. Germline V gene lookup returns CDR1 MNHNY and CDR2 SVGAGI (reference sequence).

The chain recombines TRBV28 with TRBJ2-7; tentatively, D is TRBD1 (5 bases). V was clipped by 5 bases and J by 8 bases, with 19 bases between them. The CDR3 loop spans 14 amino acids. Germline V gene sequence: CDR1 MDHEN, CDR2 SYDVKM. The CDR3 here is CASSTQGLVEKQYF. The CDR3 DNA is TGTGCCAGCAGTACCCAGGGTTTAGTCGAGAAGCAGTACTTC.

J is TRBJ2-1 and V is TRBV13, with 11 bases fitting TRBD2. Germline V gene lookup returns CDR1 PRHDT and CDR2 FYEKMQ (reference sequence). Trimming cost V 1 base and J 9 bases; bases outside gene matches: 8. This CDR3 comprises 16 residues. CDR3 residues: CASSLALAGGRGEQFF. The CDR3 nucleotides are TGTGCCAGCAGCTTAGCCCTAGCGGGAGGAAGGGGTGAGCAGTTCTTC.

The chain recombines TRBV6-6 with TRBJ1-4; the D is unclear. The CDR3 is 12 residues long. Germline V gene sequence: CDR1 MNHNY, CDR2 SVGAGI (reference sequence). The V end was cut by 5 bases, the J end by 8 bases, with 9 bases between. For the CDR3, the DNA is TGTGCCAGCAGTCAGGAGAGAGAAAAACTGTTTTTT. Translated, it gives CASSQEREKLFF.

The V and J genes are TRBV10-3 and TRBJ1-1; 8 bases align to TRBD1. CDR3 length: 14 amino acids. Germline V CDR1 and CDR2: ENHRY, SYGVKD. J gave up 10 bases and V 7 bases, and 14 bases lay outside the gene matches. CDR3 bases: TGTGCCATCACCCGGACGGAAACACAGGGGGGAGCTTTCTTT. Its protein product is CAITRTETQGGAFF.

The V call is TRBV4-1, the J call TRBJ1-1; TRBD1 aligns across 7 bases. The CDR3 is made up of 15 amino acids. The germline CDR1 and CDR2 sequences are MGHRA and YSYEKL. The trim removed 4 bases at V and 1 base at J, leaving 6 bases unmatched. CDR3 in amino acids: CASSRSTGPNTEAFF. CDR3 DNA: TGCGCCAGCAGCCGATCGACAGGGCCGAACACTGAAGCTTTCTTT.

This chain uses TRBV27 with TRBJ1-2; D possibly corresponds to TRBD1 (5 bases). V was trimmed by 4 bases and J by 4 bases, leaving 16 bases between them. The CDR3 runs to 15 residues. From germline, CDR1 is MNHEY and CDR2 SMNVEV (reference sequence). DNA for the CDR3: TGTGCCAGCAGTTCCAGAGGGGCGCTTGGCTATGGCTACACCTTC. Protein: CASSSRGALGYGYTF.

The CDR3 loop is CASSQLLTDTQYF. CDR3 DNA: TGTGCCAGCAGCCAGTTACTAACGGATACGCAGTATTTT. The chain has TRBV3-1 (or the pseudogene TRBV3-2) and TRBJ2-3; D unresolved. The V gene lost 3 bases and the J gene lost 6 bases, with 10 bases spanning the gap. The CDR3 is made up of 13 amino acids. The germline V gene encodes CDR1 LGHDT and CDR2 YNNKEL (reference sequence).

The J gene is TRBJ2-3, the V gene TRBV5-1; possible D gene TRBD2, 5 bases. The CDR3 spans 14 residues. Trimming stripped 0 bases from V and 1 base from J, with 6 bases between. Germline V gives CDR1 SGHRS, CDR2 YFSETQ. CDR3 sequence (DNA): TGCGCCAGCAGCTTGGTGCGGGGCACAGATACGCAGTATTTT. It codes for CASSLVRGTDTQYF.

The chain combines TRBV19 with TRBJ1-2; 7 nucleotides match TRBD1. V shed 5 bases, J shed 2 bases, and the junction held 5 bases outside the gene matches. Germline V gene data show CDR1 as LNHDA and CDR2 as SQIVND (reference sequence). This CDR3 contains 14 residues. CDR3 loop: CASSFGQANYGYTF. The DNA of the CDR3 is TGTGCCAGTAGTTTTGGACAGGCAAACTATGGCTACACCTTC.

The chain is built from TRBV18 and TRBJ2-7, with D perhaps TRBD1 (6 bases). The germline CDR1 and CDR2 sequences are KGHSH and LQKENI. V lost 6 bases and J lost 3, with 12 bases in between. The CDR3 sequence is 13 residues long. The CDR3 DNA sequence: TGTGCCAGCTCTCGGACAGCACTCTACGAGCAGTACTTC. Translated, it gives CASSRTALYEQYF. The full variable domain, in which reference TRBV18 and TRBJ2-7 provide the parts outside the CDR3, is NAGVMQNPRHLVRRRGQEARLRCSPMKGHSHVYWYRQLPEEGLKFMVYLQKENIIDESGMPKERFSAEFPKEGPSILRIQQVVRGDSAAYFCASSRTALYEQYFGPGTRLTVT.

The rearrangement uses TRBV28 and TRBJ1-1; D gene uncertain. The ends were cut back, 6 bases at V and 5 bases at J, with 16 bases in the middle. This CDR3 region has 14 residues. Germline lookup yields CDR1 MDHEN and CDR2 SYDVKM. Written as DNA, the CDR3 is TGTGCCAGCAGCCCCCCCGCACAACTGACTGAAGCTTTCTTT. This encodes CASSPPAQLTEAFF.